This entry is about one TCR beta chain. Its antigen target is currently unknown. Per-nucleotide qualities are absent, and no much larger clonotype sits a single base away. Healthy HIV-negative adults with no recently reported acute infections or vaccinations were included as donors. Every donor was a Caucasian adult residing in Nashville, Tennessee, USA. CD4+ T cells were enriched by magnetic negative selection; naive cells were then positively selected on CD45RA, and the negative fraction formed the memory subset. Blood was collected by leukapheresis, and PBMCs were isolated by Ficoll-Histopaque density gradient centrifugation and then cryopreserved in liquid nitrogen vapor phase. Analytical flow cytometry was used to check the purity and quantity of every magnetically sorted T cell population. Each sorted fraction had its genomic DNA isolated and then quantified by UV absorbance on a Nanodrop 2000c.

This sample is drawn from a study of shared clonotypes between healthy human individuals (dated by TCRdb to the early 2020s). Context from the whole study: The cohort included three men and two women between 18 and 49 years of age. For each donor, three plates each were used for CD4 naive and CD4 memory, two plates were used for CD8 naive, and one plate was used for CD8 memory. To estimate repertoire size and how much clonotype sharing occurs between individuals, the study deeply sequenced the blood TCR repertoires of five healthy adults. Different laboratories and diverse techniques were used to prepare libraries and sequence TCR repertoires, to increase sequencing depth and limit assay-specific biases. Leukapheresis yielded between about 0.94 and 8.9 billion PBMCs per donor. General conclusions and limits of the study: Sharing across a handful of donors was observed for about 5% of naive CD4, under 4% of naive CD8, roughly 2.3% of memory CD4, and over 0.3% of memory CD8 clonotypes. Pairwise subsampling indicated that sequencing depth was expected to affect the degree of clonotype sharing among donors. Compared with non-shared clonotypes, the clonotypes found in all four sorted-subset donors had higher generation probabilities. The small number of donors limited the genetic and exposure-history diversity represented. Sampling was restricted to blood, and TCR repertoires in tissue are likely to differ from TCR repertoires in blood. Larger estimated clonotype richness was generally found for naive subsets than for memory subsets. Rarefaction of sorted-subset datasets indicated incomplete sequencing despite the large sequencing depth.

CDR1 MDHEN and CDR2 SYDVKM are derived from the germline V gene. Including the terminal cysteine and phenylalanine, the CDR3 comprises 11 residues. The CDR3 DNA has 33 bases and is translated from base 1. Relative to germline, V is 7 bases shorter and J is 0 bases shorter, with 3 bases between their ends. Using the deep immunoSEQ assay, TCR CDR3 regions were amplified from genomic DNA by multiplex PCR. Genomic DNA extracted from each cell subset was distributed evenly over all wells of several immunoSEQ 96-well plates, and each plate served as one replicate. For sorted subsets, each replicate PCR was loaded with 150 to 250 ng genomic DNA, equivalent to some 27,000 T cell genomes. Purified libraries were measured with a Qubit 3.0 fluorometer, size-checked on a Bioanalyzer 2100, and measured again with the KAPA Library Quantification kit. Each immunoSEQ 96-well plate was sequenced on its own single-read 150-cycle Illumina NextSeq 550 flow cell. For the original study's pipeline: Because the immunoSEQ output held only junctional sequences and lacked quality scores, the filtering could not match the filtering applied to full-length reads. To assign V/J genes and CDR3, sequences were annotated against IMGT germline references using PyIR, a Python wrapper for IgBLAST v1.9. Reads were filtered out if the reads had weak V/J assignments (E-value above 1e-6), no CDR3, stop codons, out-of-frame junctions, or ambiguous translated residues. A V3J clonotype was defined by an identical inferred V gene, J gene, and CDR3 amino acid sequence. The percentage overlap between two repertoires was calculated by dividing the number of shared unique clonotypes by the size of the smaller repertoire. Richness of each repertoire was evaluated using RTK rarefaction, the Chao1 estimator, and Recon v2.1 estimates of unobserved clonotypes. Generation probabilities for all TCRbeta clonotypes obtained by the gDNA method from a handful of donors were computed using OLGA. What TCRdb holds here is the immuneACCESS table cut down to in-frame rearrangements. Part of the clones is not present; checked against another copy, under half of the missing clones reflect an unresolved V gene, and the others are unexplained. For V, J and clone size, that table is used; D and trimming come from the DNA. A total of around 2.5 million clones appear in this sample, 80% to 95% of them only once. The top ten hold about 0.39% of the sample.

Sequenced sample: naive CD4+ T cells from PBMCs. The cell subset or site label corresponds to: CD45RA+ positively selected. This chain is built from TRBV28 and TRBJ1-2, with the D gene call left open. This TCR derives from a man aged 18 to 29 in good health. Some clones in this sample may be carry-over from other donors' samples. Read as DNA, the sequence is TGTGCCAGCATAACTAACTATGGCTACACCTTC. Translated, it reads CASITNYGYTF.